This TCR beta chain appears in the sequencing data of a study of blood T cells in healthy people across ages. The CDR3 runs to 15 residues. V was shortened by 0 bases and J by 0 bases, with 7 bases between the two germline ends. Looked up from germline, CDR1 is MNHEY and CDR2 is SVGEGT. As to this clonotype: Its antigen is not known.

Regarding the study as a whole: Older age went with lower TCR beta diversity per million T cells, in a roughly linear way.

Alongside a J-beta primer mix, a sample-barcoded 5' primer served in a second PCR lasting about 6 to 11 cycles. TCRdb used MiXCR to reprocess the 5' RACE reads, holding one entry per CDR3 protein. The profile shows around 800,000 distinct CDR3 sequences, about 55% of them singletons. The specimen was blood. The chain employs TRBV6-2 or TRBV6-3 and TRBJ2-3, with D hard to call. This TCR derives from a man at least 80 years old in good health. CDR3 sequence (DNA): TGTGCCAGCAGTTACTCGAGGTACAGCACAGATACGCAGTATTTT. The encoded protein is CASSYSRYSTDTQYF.